This T cell receptor (beta chain) was profiled in a study of tumor-infiltrating lymphocytes in primary liver carcinoma. This clonotype was detected only once. The investigators made TCR beta cDNA from around 530 ng total RNA, using a constant-region primer. Each TCR beta library was derived from three nested multiplex PCR rounds that employed slightly modified ARM-PCR. Rounds one and two of PCR, each of roughly 10 cycles, were primed with TRBV1-TRBV30 forward primers and a C-beta reverse primer. TCRdb re-analysed the multiplex PCR reads in MiXCR, keeping a single row per CDR3 protein. The table lists approximately 330,000 distinct CDR3 sequences, less than 70% of them singletons. There are 16 residues in the CDR3. With V trimmed by 3 bases and J by 4 bases, 9 bases remained unmatched. The germline V gene has CDR1 SGHDT and CDR2 YYEEEE. Germline DNA was also extracted, and blood RNA derived from unsorted whole blood. Before the operation took place, around 4 milliliters of peripheral blood were collected.

The sequence derives from a man in his forties with primary liver carcinoma and hepatitis B virus infection. Sequenced material: peripheral blood. The chain employs TRBV5-6 and TRBJ1-3, with TRBD1 matching over 8 bases. The CDR3 bases are TGTGCCAGCAGCTCTACCAGGGGGCTCGTCGGAAACACCATATATTTT. Amino acids: CASSSTRGLVGNTIYF.